Listed here are 2 T cell receptor beta chains from one sample, sequenced in a study of response to subunit inactivated influenza vaccine. TCRdb re-analysed the RT-PCR reads in MiXCR, keeping a single row per CDR3 protein. The data contain about 650,000 distinct CDR3 sequences, about 14% of them singletons. Specimen: PBMCs from blood, collected 14 days before vaccination. The receptor source for this set is a man in his fifties who received an inactivated influenza vaccine.

This clonotype has only a few counts. The genes are TRBV5-1 and TRBJ2-7; D is uncertain. CDR3 length equals 13 residues. The germline V gene encodes CDR1 SGHRS and CDR2 YFSETQ. Trimming left V 4 bases short and J 1 base short, with 9 bases between. This chain's CDR3 is CASSIDTSYEQYF. In DNA form, the CDR3 reads TGCGCCAGCAGCATCGACACGTCCTACGAGCAGTACTTC.

The V and J genes are TRBV5-1 and TRBJ1-1; 10 bases map to TRBD1. The germline V gene has CDR1 SGHRS and CDR2 YFSETQ. V lost 5 bases and J lost 4; bases outside the gene matches: 8. This CDR3 contains 15 residues. CDR3 sequence (DNA): TGCGCCAGCAGAGAACGGACAGGGGGGTCCACTGAAGCTTTCTTT. Protein product: CASRERTGGSTEAFF.